The sequence of this TCR beta chain was determined in a study of T cells in localized non-small cell lung cancer. This table comes from immunoSEQ multiplex PCR, and its TCRdb copy is limited to in-frame clones, with some not included. The sample lists fewer than 90,000 clones, 60% to 85% occurring once. V was clipped by 5 bases and J by 2 bases, with 13 bases between them. Germline loops: CDR1 KGHSH, CDR2 LQKENI. The CDR3 extends over 14 amino acids. Notes on this clone: What it binds is unknown. Other DNA variants within this sample encode the same CDR3.

Whole-study findings and limits: Peak T cell clonality was found in uninvolved adjacent lung, exceeding tumor.

This sample comprised PBMCs, obtained before any cancer treatment. The receptor comes from a man between 40 and 70 years old with stage II squamous cell lung carcinoma. The gene calls are TRBV18 and TRBJ2-7; possibly TRBD2 for D (6 bases). CDR3 sequence reads: CASSSGGIPYEQYF. CDR3 coding DNA: TGTGCCAGCTCAAGCGGCGGGATCCCCTACGAGCAGTACTTC.